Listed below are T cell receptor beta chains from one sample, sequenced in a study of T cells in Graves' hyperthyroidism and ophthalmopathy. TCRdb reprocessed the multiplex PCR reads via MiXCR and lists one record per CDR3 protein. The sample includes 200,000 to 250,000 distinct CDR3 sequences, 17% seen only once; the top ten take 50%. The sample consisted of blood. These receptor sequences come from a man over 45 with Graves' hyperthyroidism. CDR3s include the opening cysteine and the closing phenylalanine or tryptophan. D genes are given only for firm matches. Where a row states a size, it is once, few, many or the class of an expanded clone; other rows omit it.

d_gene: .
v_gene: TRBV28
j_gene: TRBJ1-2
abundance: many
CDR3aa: CASSRWRGGYTF
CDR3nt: TGTGCCAGCAGTAGGTGGAGGGGTGGCTACACCTTC

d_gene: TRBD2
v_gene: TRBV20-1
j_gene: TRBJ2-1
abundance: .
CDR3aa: CSASGDSYNEQFF
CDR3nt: TGCAGTGCAAGCGGGGACTCCTACAATGAGCAGTTCTTC

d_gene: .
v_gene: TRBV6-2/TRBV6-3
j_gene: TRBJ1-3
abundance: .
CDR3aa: CASSWDVGYSGNTIYF
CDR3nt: TGTGCCAGCAGTTGGGACGTCGGCTACTCTGGAAACACCATATATTTT

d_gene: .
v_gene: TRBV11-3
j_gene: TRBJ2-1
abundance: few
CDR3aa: CASSPPGGTGNNEQFF
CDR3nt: TGTGCCAGCAGCCCCCCGGGGGGGACAGGAAACAATGAGCAGTTCTTC

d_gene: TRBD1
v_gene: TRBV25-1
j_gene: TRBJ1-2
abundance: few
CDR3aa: CASSEVDRGFANYGYTF
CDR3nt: TGTGCCAGCAGTGAGGTGGACAGGGGATTTGCTAACTATGGCTACACCTTC

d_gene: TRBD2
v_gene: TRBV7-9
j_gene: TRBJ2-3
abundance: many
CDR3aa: CASSLWREAFTDTQYF
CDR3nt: TGTGCCAGCAGCTTGTGGCGGGAGGCCTTCACAGATACGCAGTATTTT

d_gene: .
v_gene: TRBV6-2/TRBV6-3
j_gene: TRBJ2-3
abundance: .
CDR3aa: CASSYSIDTQYF
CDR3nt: TGTGCCAGCAGTTACTCAATAGATACGCAGTATTTT

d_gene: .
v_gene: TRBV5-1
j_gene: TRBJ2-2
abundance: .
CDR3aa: CASSLITGRNTGELFF
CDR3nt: TGCGCCAGCAGCTTGATAACGGGAAGGAACACCGGGGAGCTGTTTTTT

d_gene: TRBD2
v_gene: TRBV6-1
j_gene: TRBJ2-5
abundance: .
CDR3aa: CASSEISGSETQYF
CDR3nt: TGTGCCAGCAGTGAAATTAGCGGGAGTGAGACCCAGTACTTC

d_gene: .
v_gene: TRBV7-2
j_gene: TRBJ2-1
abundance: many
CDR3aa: CASSLDSEQFF
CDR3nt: TGTGCCAGCAGCTTAGACAGTGAGCAGTTCTTC

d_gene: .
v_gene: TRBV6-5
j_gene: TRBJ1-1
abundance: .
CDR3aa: CASSSTTAEAFF
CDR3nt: TGTGCCAGCAGTTCTACGACAGCTGAAGCTTTCTTT

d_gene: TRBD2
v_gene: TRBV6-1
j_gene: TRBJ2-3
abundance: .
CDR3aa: CASSLPRGSSTDTQYF
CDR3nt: TGTGCCAGCAGTTTACCACGCGGGAGTAGCACAGATACGCAGTATTTT

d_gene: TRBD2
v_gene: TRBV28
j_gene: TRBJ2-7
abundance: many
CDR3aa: CASSGTSGPRGLEQYF
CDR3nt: TGTGCCAGCAGCGGGACTAGCGGGCCTCGGGGGCTCGAGCAGTACTTC

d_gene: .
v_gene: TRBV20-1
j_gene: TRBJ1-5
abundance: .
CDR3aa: CSAREGGSNQPQHF
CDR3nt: TGCAGTGCTAGAGAAGGGGGTAGCAATCAGCCCCAGCATTTT

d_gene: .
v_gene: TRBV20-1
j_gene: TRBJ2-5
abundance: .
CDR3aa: CSAWDRGVLAGVGETQYF
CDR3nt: TGCAGTGCTTGGGACAGGGGGGTGCTAGCGGGAGTGGGAGAGACCCAGTACTTC

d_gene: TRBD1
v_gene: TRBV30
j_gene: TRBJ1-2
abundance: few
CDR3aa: CAWSVGQGDGYTF
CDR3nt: TGTGCCTGGAGTGTAGGACAGGGGGATGGCTACACCTTC

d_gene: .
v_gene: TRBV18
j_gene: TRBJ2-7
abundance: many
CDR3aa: CASSPIEGGYEQYF
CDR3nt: TGTGCCAGCTCACCCATAGAGGGGGGCTACGAGCAGTACTTC

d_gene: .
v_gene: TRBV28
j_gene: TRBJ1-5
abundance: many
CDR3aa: CAGGGDSNQPQHF
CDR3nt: TGTGCCGGGGGAGGGGATAGCAATCAGCCCCAGCATTTT

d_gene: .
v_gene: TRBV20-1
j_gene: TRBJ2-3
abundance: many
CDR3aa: CSARDYQHTQYF
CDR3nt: TGCAGTGCTAGAGATTACCAGCATACGCAGTATTTT

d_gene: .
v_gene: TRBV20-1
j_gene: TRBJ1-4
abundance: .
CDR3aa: CSARVRGQDEKLFF
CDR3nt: TGCAGTGCTAGGGTCCGGGGACAAGATGAAAAACTGTTTTTT

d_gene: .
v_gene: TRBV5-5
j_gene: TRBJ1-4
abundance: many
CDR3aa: CASSPGRVNEKLFF
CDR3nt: TGTGCCAGCAGCCCGGGACGGGTTAATGAAAAACTGTTTTTT

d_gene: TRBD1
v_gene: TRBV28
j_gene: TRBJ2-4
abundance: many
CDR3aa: CASTPRTGQVLAKNIQYF
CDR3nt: TGTGCCAGCACCCCGAGGACAGGACAGGTGCTAGCCAAAAACATTCAGTACTTC

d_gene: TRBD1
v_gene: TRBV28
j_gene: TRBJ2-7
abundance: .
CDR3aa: CASSQLGGQGVWEQYF
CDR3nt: TGTGCCAGCAGCCAATTGGGGGGACAGGGGGTGTGGGAGCAGTACTTC

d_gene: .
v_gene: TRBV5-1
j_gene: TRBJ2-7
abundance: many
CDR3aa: CASSGWDSSYEQYF
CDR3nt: TGCGCCAGCAGCGGCTGGGACTCCTCCTACGAGCAGTACTTC

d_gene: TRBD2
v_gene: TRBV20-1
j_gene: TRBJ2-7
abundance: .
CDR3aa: CSARDSMGLAGGRYEQYF
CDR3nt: TGCAGTGCTAGAGATTCGATGGGACTAGCGGGAGGGAGGTACGAGCAGTACTTC

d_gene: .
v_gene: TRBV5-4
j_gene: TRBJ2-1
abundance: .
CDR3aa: CASSPLGDTNEQFF
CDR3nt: TGTGCCAGCAGCCCCCTTGGGGACACCAATGAGCAGTTCTTC

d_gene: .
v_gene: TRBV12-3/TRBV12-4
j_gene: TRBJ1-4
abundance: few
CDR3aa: CASSAFGRPLFF
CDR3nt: TGTGCCAGCAGTGCGTTTGGCAGACCACTGTTTTTT

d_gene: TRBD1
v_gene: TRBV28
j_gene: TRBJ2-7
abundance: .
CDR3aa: CASTPQGSHEQYF
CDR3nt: TGTGCCAGCACACCACAGGGGTCCCACGAGCAGTACTTC

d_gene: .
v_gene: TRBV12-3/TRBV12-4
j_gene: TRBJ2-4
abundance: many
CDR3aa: CASSLEPAKNIQYF
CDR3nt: TGTGCCAGCAGTTTAGAACCAGCCAAAAACATTCAGTACTTC

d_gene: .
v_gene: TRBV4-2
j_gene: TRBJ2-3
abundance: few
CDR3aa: CASSQGTTTLAQYF
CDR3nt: TGTGCCAGCAGCCAAGGAACTACTACTTTAGCGCAGTATTTT

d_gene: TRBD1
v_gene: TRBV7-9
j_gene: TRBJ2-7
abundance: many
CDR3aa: CASSFGQGVSYEQYF
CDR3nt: TGTGCCAGCAGCTTTGGACAGGGGGTCTCCTACGAGCAGTACTTC

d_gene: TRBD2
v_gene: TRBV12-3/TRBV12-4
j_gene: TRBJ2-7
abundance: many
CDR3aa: CASLRRGGLAGGRRKRGPYEQYF
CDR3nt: TGTGCCAGCCTCAGGAGGGGGGGACTAGCGGGAGGGCGAAGAAAACGAGGACCCTACGAGCAGTACTTC

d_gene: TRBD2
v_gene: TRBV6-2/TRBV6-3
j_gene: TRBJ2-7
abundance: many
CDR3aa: CASSWSWGGSYEQYF
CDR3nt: TGTGCCAGCAGTTGGTCCTGGGGCGGGAGCTACGAGCAGTACTTC

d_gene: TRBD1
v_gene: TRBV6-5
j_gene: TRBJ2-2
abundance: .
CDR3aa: CASSYSMGTVLAGELFF
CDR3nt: TGTGCCAGCAGTTACTCGATGGGGACAGTTCTCGCCGGGGAGCTGTTTTTT

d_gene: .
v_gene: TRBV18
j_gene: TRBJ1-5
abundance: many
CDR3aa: CASSRGRGGNQPQHF
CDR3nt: TGTGCCAGCTCACGAGGGAGGGGGGGCAATCAGCCCCAGCATTTT

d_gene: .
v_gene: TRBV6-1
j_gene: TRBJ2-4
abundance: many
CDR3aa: CASSYRAVQGGRKNIQYF
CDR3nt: TGTGCCAGCAGTTACCGGGCAGTGCAGGGAGGAAGGAAAAACATTCAGTACTTC

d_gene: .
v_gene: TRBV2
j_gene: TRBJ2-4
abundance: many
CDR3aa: CASSEPYLTKNIQYF
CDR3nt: TGTGCCAGCAGTGAGCCCTACCTAACCAAAAACATTCAGTACTTC

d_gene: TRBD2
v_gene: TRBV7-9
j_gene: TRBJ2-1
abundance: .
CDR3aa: CASSPPDGRPYNEQFF
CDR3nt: TGTGCCAGCAGCCCACCTGACGGGAGGCCGTACAATGAGCAGTTCTTC

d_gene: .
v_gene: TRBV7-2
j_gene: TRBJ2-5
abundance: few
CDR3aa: CASSLLASRETQYF
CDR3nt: TGTGCCAGCAGCTTATTAGCGTCGAGAGAGACCCAGTACTTC

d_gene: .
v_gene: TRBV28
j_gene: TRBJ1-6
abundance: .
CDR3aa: CASSSPLGMGSSHNSPLHF
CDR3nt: TGTGCCAGCAGTTCTCCCCTGGGGATGGGCAGCTCCCATAATTCACCCCTCCACTTT

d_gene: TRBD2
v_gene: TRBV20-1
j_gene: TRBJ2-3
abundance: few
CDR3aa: CSARGDSGRADTQYF
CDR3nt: TGCAGTGCTAGAGGGGATAGCGGGAGGGCAGATACGCAGTATTTT

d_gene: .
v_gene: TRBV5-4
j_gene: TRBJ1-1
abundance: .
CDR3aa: CASSSQDGYTEAFF
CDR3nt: TGTGCCAGCAGCTCCCAGGACGGATACACTGAAGCTTTCTTT

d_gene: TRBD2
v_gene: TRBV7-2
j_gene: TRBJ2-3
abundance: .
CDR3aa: CASSKFWTSGTDTQYF
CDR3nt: TGTGCCAGCAGCAAATTCTGGACTAGCGGCACAGATACGCAGTATTTT

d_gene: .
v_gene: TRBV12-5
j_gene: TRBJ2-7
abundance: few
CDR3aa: CASGSGDEQYF
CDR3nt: TGTGCTAGTGGTTCCGGGGACGAGCAGTACTTC

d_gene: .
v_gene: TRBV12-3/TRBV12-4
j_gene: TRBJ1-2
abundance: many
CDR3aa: CASSFSIRDGYTF
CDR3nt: TGTGCCAGCAGTTTCTCCATAAGGGATGGCTACACCTTC

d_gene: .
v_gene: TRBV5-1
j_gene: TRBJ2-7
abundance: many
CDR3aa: CASSSPGSRDEQYF
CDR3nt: TGCGCCAGCAGCTCCCCAGGGAGCCGGGACGAGCAGTACTTC

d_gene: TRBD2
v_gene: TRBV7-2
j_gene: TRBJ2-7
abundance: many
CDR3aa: CASSPTLTSGEQYF
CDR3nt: TGTGCCAGCAGCCCCACGCTTACTAGCGGCGAGCAGTACTTC

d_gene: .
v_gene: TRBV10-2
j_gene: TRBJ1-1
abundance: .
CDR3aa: CASSRTGAGDTEAFF
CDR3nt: TGCGCCAGCAGCCGTACGGGGGCGGGGGACACTGAAGCTTTCTTT

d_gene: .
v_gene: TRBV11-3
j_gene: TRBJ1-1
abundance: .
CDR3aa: CASSLGFGHTEAFF
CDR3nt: TGTGCCAGCAGCTTAGGTTTTGGCCATACTGAAGCTTTCTTT

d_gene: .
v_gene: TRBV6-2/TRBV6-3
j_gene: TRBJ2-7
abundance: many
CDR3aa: CASSYPPSYEQYF
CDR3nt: TGTGCCAGCAGTTACCCGCCCTCCTACGAGCAGTACTTC

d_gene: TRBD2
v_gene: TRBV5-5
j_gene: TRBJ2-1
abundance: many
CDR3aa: CASSGGERDYNEQFF
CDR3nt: TGTGCCAGCAGCGGTGGGGAGCGGGATTACAATGAGCAGTTCTTC

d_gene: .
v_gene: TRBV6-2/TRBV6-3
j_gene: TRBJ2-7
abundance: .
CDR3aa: CASSYSLSRGEQYF
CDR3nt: TGTGCCAGCAGTTACTCTTTGTCCCGGGGCGAGCAGTACTTC

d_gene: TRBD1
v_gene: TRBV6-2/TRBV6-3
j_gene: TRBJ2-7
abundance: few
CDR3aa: CASSKGQGLEQYF
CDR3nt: TGTGCCAGCAGTAAGGGACAGGGACTCGAGCAGTACTTC